These 23 T cell receptor beta chains share one sample of origin, sequenced in a study of blood T cell repertoires in COVID-19. Here immunoSEQ multiplex PCR was the method, and the copy in TCRdb shows in-frame clones only, minus some. The sample consists of 200,000 to 250,000 clones, 86% of them appearing once. Sequenced sample: peripheral blood. These receptors were collected from a man at least 80 years old with acute or convalescent COVID-19.

This clone was seen a few times. This rearrangement joins TRBV7-9 to TRBJ2-2; D might be TRBD2 (7 bases). Trimming left V 5 bases short and J 7 bases short, with 11 bases between. This CDR3 contains 13 residues. CDR1 and CDR2 (germline): SEHNR, FQNEAQ (reference sequence). The DNA for the CDR3 is TGTGCCAGCAGCACGGGGGGCTACGGGGAGCTGTTTTTT. It encodes CASSTGGYGELFF.

J is TRBJ2-7 and V is TRBV24-1; TRBD1 might be the D (5 bases). The CDR3 is 15 residues long. Germline CDR1 reads KGHDR; CDR2 reads SFDVKD. V lost 1 base to trimming and J lost 6 bases, with 15 bases between them. The CDR3 coding sequence is TGTGCCACCAGTGATTTAGAAAGGGTGGGGCCCGAGCAGTACGTC. It specifies CATSDLERVGPEQYV.

The V and J genes are TRBV5-4 and TRBJ2-7; TRBD1 might be the D (6 bases). Trimming took off 3 bases at V and 4 bases at J, with 17 bases between the two ends. The CDR3 is 15 amino acids. Germline CDR1 reads SGHNT; CDR2 reads YYREEE (reference sequence). CDR3 nucleotide sequence: TGTGCCAGCAGCTCCAGGGGATCCTTAGTATACGAGCAGTACTTC. Translation: CASSSRGSLVYEQYF.

V gene TRBV21-1 combines with J gene TRBJ2-3; the table's D call, TRBD1, was not checked against the DNA. TRBV21-1 is shown as a pseudogene. CDR3 length: 15 residues. The CDR3 sequence is CASSSRQANGDTQYF. CDR3 in DNA: TGTGCCAGCAGCTCCCGACAGGCGAATGGAGATACGCAGTATTTT.

This clone has a single count. The J gene is TRBJ2-2, the V gene TRBV29-1, with a possible D match to TRBD2 (5 bases). The ends were cut back, 5 bases at V and 2 bases at J, with 12 bases in the middle. Germline values: CDR1 SQVTM, CDR2 ANQGSEA. The length of the CDR3 is 14 residues. CDR3 sequence reads: CSVKSAGNTGELFF. The CDR3 coding sequence is TGCAGCGTTAAAAGTGCGGGTAACACCGGGGAGCTGTTTTTT.

This chain joins TRBV5-4 and TRBJ2-5, with 7 bases matching TRBD1. Germline V gene lookup returns CDR1 SGHNT and CDR2 YYREEE (reference sequence). Trimming at V came to 1 base and at J to 5 bases, leaving 14 bases not matched to a gene. This CDR3 comprises 17 residues. CDR3 in amino acids: CASSLPRQGFGRETQYF. DNA of the CDR3: TGTGCCAGCAGCTTGCCACGACAGGGCTTCGGTAGGGAGACCCAGTACTTC.

The chain recombines TRBV12-3 or TRBV12-4 with TRBJ1-2; no clear D gene. The CDR3 sequence is 13 residues long. Deletions cut 3 bases from V and 4 bases from J, with 9 bases between. CDR3 nucleotide sequence: TGTGCCAGCAGTTTCGGACTGCGCTATGGCTACACCTTC. Translated, it gives CASSFGLRYGYTF.

The gene calls are TRBV24-1 and TRBJ1-5; 7 bases line up with TRBD1. CDR1 is KGHDR and CDR2 is SFDVKD in the germline V gene. The CDR3 length is 15 residues. V was pared by 4 bases and J by 3 bases, with 5 bases of the junction left unmatched. CDR3 amino acids: CATSETGSVNQPQHF. For the CDR3, the DNA is TGTGCCACCAGTGAGACAGGGTCGGTCAATCAGCCCCAGCATTTT.

The DNA for the CDR3 is TGTGCCAGCAGCCAAGTTGGGGGAGGGCCAAACGAGCAGTACTTC. It specifies CASSQVGGGPNEQYF. The chain is built from TRBV3-1 (or the pseudogene TRBV3-2) and TRBJ2-7, with 7 nucleotides matching TRBD2. Germline loops: CDR1 LGHDT, CDR2 YNNKEL (reference sequence). The CDR3 sequence is 15 residues long. Losses at the gene ends were 1 base for V and 5 bases for J; bases not matched to a gene: 8.

The rearrangement joins TRBV7-2 to TRBJ2-7, with 7 nucleotides matching TRBD1. Trimming removed 4 bases from V and 2 bases from J; junction bases left unmatched: 8. Germline CDR1 reads SGHTA; CDR2 reads FQGNSA. This CDR3 is 15 amino acids long. The CDR3 sequence is CASSSAGGTPYEQYF. The CDR3 coding sequence is TGTGCCAGCAGCTCAGCAGGGGGAACCCCCTACGAGCAGTACTTC.

V is TRBV10-1 and J is TRBJ2-7; TRBD2 matches at 8 bases. The length of the CDR3 is 14 residues. V was pared by 6 bases and J by 3 bases, with 7 bases of the junction left unmatched. The V gene's germline CDR1 is WNHNN and CDR2 SYGVQD (reference sequence). The CDR3 DNA reads as TGCGCCAGCAGAGGGGCGGGAGGTTACTACGAGCAGTACGTC. Translating gives CASRGAGGYYEQYV.

The chain recombines TRBV12-3 or TRBV12-4 with TRBJ2-7; a possible D gene is TRBD2 (6 bases). This CDR3 comprises 13 residues. The V and J ends lost 3 bases and 6 bases respectively, with 12 bases between them. CDR3 region: CASSFRLESEQYV. Written as DNA, the CDR3 is TGTGCCAGCAGTTTTCGACTAGAATCCGAGCAGTACGTC.

The V call is TRBV18, the J call TRBJ1-1; 8 bases are shared with TRBD1. V gave up 2 bases and J gave up 11 bases; unmatched junction bases: 13. This CDR3 is built from 15 residues. Per germline, CDR1 KGHSH and CDR2 LQKENI. CDR3 sequence reads: CASSPWDRMKLVAFF. The CDR3 nucleotides are TGTGCCAGCTCACCATGGGACAGGATGAAATTGGTGGCTTTCTTT.

This clone has just one count. The genes are TRBV7-2 and TRBJ2-6; 9 bases agree with TRBD1. In germline, CDR1 is SGHTA, CDR2 FQGNSA. This CDR3 has 17 residues. The J segment lost 2 bases and the V segment lost 5 bases, leaving 7 bases of the junction unmatched. DNA for the CDR3: TGTGCCAGCAGCCCAGGGACAGGGTCTCCTGGGGCCAACGTCCTGACTTTC. Translating it yields CASSPGTGSPGANVLTF.

This chain links TRBV28 with TRBJ2-7, with 8 bases lining up with TRBD2. V gave up 1 base and J gave up 5 bases; unmatched junction bases: 10. CDR3 length: 16 amino acids. The germline V gene encodes CDR1 MDHEN and CDR2 SYDVKM. CDR3 coding DNA: TGTGCCAGCAGTTTATTTAGGTCGGGGGGGCTAAACGAGCAGTACTTC. It specifies CASSLFRSGGLNEQYF.

The V gene is TRBV2, the J gene TRBJ2-3, with TRBD1 identical over 12 bases. This CDR3 is built from 15 residues. The ends lost 6 bases at V and 2 bases at J; junction bases unmatched: 3. The germline gives CDR1 SNHLY, CDR2 FYNNEI. Written as DNA, the CDR3 is TGTGCCAGCAGGGGACAGGGGGCTAACACAGATACGCAGTATTTT. Amino acid sequence: CASRGQGANTDTQYF.

This clone was observed once. The rearrangement links TRBV4-2 to TRBJ2-1; 7 bases are shared with TRBD2. Germline V CDR1 and CDR2: LGHNA, YNFKEQ. The CDR3 length is 16 residues. The trim removed 1 base at V and 5 bases at J, leaving 8 bases unmatched. The CDR3 DNA reads TGTGCCAGCAGCCAAGGGGTCAGCGGGATAAACAATGAGCAGTTCTTC. This codes for CASSQGVSGINNEQFF.

This sequence joins TRBV10-1 and TRBJ2-7, with D maybe TRBD1 (5 bases). V gave up 2 bases and J gave up 4 bases, with 12 bases separating them. In germline, CDR1 is WNHNN, CDR2 SYGVQD (reference sequence). This CDR3 has 14 residues. The CDR3 spells CASSEPKQEYEQYV. CDR3 nucleotides: TGCGCCAGCAGTGAGCCCAAACAGGAATACGAGCAGTACGTC.

The rearrangement links TRBV19 to TRBJ2-5; 10 bases are a match to TRBD2. CDR1 is LNHDA, CDR2 SQIVND, per germline (reference sequence). The junction had 14 bases not matched to a gene; V was cut back by 5 bases and J by 5 bases. CDR3 length equals 17 residues. CDR3 region: CASSHPGSSGSGETQYF. The CDR3 DNA sequence: TGTGCCAGTAGTCATCCCGGTTCTAGCGGGAGCGGCGAGACCCAGTACTTC.

The J gene is TRBJ2-5, the V gene TRBV18; D remains ambiguous. Germline V gene sequence: CDR1 KGHSH, CDR2 LQKENI. The CDR3 consists of 13 residues. The ends were cut back, 5 bases at V and 2 bases at J, with 9 bases in the middle. The CDR3 is CASSSDLQETQYF. CDR3 nucleotide sequence: TGTGCCAGCTCATCTGACTTGCAAGAGACCCAGTACTTC. Filled out from reference TRBV18 and TRBJ2-5, the complete variable domain reads NAGVMQNPRHLVRRRGQEARLRCSPMKGHSHVYWYRQLPEEGLKFMVYLQKENIIDESGMPKERFSAEFPKEGPSILRIQQVVRGDSAAYFCASSSDLQETQYFGPGTRLLVL.

CDR3 in amino acids: CAWQTKQGAFSTDTQYF. DNA of the CDR3: TGTGCCTGGCAAACTAAACAGGGGGCCTTTTCCACAGATACGCAGTATTTT. This chain joins TRBV30 and TRBJ2-3; 9 positions match TRBD1. The CDR3 is made up of 17 amino acids. The germline gives CDR1 GTSNPN, CDR2 SVGIG (reference sequence). After removal of 5 bases from V and 2 bases from J, the junction contained 14 bases not matched to a gene.

The chain carries TRBV27 and TRBJ2-1; TRBD1 agrees at 12 bases. The CDR3 runs to 17 residues. In germline, CDR1 is MNHEY, CDR2 SMNVEV (reference sequence). The J segment lost 4 bases and the V segment lost 5 bases, leaving 9 bases of the junction unmatched. In DNA form, the CDR3 reads TGTGCCAGCAGTAGAGGCCGGGGACAGGGGGCTTACAATGAGCAGTTCTTC. It specifies CASSRGRGQGAYNEQFF.

The chain uses TRBV6-2 or TRBV6-3 and TRBJ1-1; D remains ambiguous. V was shortened by 3 bases and J by 6 bases, with 11 bases between the two germline ends. Per germline, CDR1 MNHEY and CDR2 SVGEGT. CDR3 length equals 13 residues. For the CDR3, the DNA is TGTGCCAGCAGTTATTACAGTTGGCCTGAAGCTTTCTTT. It is translated as CASSYYSWPEAFF.